This T cell receptor beta chain was recovered during a study of regulatory T cells in long-lasting Graves disease. The study, taken as a whole, reports: Persistent Graves' disease cases displayed lower TCR diversity than newly diagnosed ones. The study found TRBV28, TRBJ1-2 and TRBJ2-5 favored in persistent disease.

The germline V gene has CDR1 SGHVS and CDR2 FQNEAQ. The CDR3 extends over 17 amino acids. V was cut by 5 bases and J by 4 bases, with 23 bases left in between. The TCR beta library used iRepertoire HTBI primers with Arm-PCR amplification of CDR3. TCRdb redid the calling of the multiplex PCR reads with MiXCR, one entry per CDR3 protein. The data contain approximately 400,000 distinct CDR3 sequences, under 15% of them singletons. There are many counts of this clonotype. Its antigen is unknown. Time point meaning: newly diagnosed GD, antithyroid drugs for less than 3 months. From PBMCs, RNA was extracted and then used to make the TCR library. In addition, the sample was reused for a study of T cells in Graves' hyperthyroidism and ophthalmopathy. Turning to that study: TCR CDR3 regions were first amplified by RT-PCR with HTBI primers.

The receptor's source is a woman aged 25 to 39 with Graves disease. The chain recombines TRBV7-8 with TRBJ1-1, with a possible D match to TRBD1 (5 bases). Sequencing was performed on peripheral blood mononuclear cells (PBMCs), taken at new diagnosis, from a patient treated with antithyroid drugs. The CDR3, as DNA: TGTGCCAGCAGCACAGGACAAGGAAGATTGAGGGGCACTGAAGCTTTCTTT. Translating it yields CASSTGQGRLRGTEAFF.